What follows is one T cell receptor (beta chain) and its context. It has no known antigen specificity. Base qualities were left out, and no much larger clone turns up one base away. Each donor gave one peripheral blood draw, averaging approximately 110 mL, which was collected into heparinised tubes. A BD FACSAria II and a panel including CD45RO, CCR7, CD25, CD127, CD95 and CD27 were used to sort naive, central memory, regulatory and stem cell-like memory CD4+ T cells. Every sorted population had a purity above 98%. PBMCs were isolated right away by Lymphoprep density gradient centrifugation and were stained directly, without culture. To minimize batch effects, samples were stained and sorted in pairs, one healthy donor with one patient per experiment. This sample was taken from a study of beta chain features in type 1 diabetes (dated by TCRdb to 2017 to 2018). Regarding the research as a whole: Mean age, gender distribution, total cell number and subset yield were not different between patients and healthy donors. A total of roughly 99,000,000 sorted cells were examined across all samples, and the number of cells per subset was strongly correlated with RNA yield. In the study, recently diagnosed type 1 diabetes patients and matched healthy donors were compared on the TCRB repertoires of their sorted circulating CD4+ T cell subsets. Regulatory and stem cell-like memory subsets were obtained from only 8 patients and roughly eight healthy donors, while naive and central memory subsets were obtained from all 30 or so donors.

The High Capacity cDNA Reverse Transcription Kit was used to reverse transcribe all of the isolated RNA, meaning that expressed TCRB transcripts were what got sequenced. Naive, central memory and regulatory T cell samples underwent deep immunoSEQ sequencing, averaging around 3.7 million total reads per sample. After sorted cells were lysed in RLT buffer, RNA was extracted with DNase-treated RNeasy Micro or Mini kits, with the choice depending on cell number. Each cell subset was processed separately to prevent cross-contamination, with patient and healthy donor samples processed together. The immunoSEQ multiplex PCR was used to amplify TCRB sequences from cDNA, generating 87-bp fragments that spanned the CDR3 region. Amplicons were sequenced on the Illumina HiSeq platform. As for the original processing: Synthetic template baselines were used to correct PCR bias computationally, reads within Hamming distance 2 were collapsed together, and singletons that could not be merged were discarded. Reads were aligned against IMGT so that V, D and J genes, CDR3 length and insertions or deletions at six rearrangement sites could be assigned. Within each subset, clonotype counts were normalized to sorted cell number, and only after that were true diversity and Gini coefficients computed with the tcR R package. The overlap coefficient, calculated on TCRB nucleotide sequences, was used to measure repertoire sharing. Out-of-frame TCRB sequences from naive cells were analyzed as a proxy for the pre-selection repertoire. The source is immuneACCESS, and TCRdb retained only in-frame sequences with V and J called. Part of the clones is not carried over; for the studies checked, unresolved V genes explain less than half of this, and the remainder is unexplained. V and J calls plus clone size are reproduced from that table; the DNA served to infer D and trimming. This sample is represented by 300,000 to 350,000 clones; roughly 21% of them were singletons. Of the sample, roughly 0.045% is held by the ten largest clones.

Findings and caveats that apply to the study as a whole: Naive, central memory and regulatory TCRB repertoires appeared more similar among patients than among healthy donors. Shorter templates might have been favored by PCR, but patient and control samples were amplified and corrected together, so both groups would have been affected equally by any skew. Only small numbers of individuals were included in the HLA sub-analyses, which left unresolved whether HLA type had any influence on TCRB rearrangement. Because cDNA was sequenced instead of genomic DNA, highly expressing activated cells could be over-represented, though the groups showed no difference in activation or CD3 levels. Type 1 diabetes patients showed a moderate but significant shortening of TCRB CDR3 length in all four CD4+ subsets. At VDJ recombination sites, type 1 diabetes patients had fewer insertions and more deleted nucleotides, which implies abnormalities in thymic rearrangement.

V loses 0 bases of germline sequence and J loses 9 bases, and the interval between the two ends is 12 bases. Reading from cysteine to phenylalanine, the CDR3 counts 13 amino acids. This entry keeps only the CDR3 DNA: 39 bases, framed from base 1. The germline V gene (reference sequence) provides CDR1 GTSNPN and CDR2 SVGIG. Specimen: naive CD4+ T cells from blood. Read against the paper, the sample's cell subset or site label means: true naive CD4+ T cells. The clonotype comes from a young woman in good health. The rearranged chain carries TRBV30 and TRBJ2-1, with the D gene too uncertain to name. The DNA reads TGTGCCTGGAGTGTACAAGCCTGGAGTGAGCAGTTCTTC. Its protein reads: CAWSVQAWSEQFF.